This T cell receptor (beta chain) was captured in a study of CD8+CD57+ T cells in acquired aplastic anemia listed by TCRdb under 2018. Describing the broader study: Extracted DNA from sorted CD4+ and CD8+ cells averaged about 3 ug, ranging from roughly 0.17 to 27.4 ug. CD8+CD57+ expansion was defined as a frequency above the mean frequency observed in healthy subjects.

Paper-wide results and their limitations: Approximately 31 CD8+ CDR3 sequences were found in both patients and controls but appeared to be highly expressed in patients and within the immunodominant clones of the patients. Patients and healthy controls showed no significant difference in CD8+ Simpson's diversity (P=0.060).

The CDR3 spans 16 residues, from the cysteine through the phenylalanine. The sequence is cut down to CDR3 DNA, 48 bases in frame from base 1. From the germline V gene (reference sequence), CDR1 is WNHNN and CDR2 is SYGVQD. Trimming leaves V shorter by 6 bases and J shorter by 5 bases, with the junction holding 14 bases beyond the gene matches. Profiling of TCR beta VDJ combinations and CDR3 sequences used genomic DNA as the template. TCR repertoire sequencing was run on an Illumina HiSeq 2000. On the study's bioinformatics: Repertoires were assessed using TRBV/TRBJ rearrangement plots, CDR3 size and DJ length profiles, and Simpson's diversity index. Whichever DNA sequence was most abundant in the deep sequencing data was defined as the immunodominant clone. CDR3 amino acid sequences were checked for sharing across subjects and were also compared against the VDJdb database and published repertoires. Using fastp at Q25 and MiXCR, TCRdb reprocessed the public reads and kept productive beta chains. Each CDR3 protein gets just one entry, which takes the most common genes and DNA from the rows behind it. The V and J calls, along with clone size, are taken from TCRdb and not from the paper's own processing. In all, the sample holds about 180,000 distinct CDR3 sequences, and roughly half of those were seen once. Clones ranked in the top ten supply about 1.8% of the sample.

The patients picked for sequencing were ones in whom flow cytometry had shown an expansion of CD8+CD57+ cells. All patients had severe acquired aplastic anemia diagnosed by International Study of Aplastic Anemia and Agranulocytosis and Camitta criteria. Patients had received no therapy at the time of blood sampling. TCR repertoires of sorted CD4+ and CD8+ blood T cells from severe aplastic anemia patients and healthy subjects were deep-sequenced in the study. In the USA, patient enrollment took place under clinicaltrials.gov protocols 00001620, 01623167, 00001397, 00071045, 00081523 and 00961064. Ficoll-Paque density gradient centrifugation was used to isolate peripheral blood mononuclear cells. Before DNA extraction, CD4+ and CD8+ T cells were sorted with FACS or magnetic beads. Remarks on this clonotype: Which antigen it targets is not known. Per-base quality was not reported, and no clone a single base away is much larger than it.

This TCR was sampled from a human donor with aplastic anemia. Input material: sorted CD4+, CD8+, or CD8+CD57+ T cells (not recorded which) from PBMCs. The chain employs TRBV10-1 and TRBJ2-5, with TRBD2 matching 8 junction bases. The nucleotide sequence reads as follows: TGCGCCAGCAGCGGGGGAATAGCGGGAACCGGGGAGACCCAGTACTTC. This sequence encodes CASSGGIAGTGETQYF.